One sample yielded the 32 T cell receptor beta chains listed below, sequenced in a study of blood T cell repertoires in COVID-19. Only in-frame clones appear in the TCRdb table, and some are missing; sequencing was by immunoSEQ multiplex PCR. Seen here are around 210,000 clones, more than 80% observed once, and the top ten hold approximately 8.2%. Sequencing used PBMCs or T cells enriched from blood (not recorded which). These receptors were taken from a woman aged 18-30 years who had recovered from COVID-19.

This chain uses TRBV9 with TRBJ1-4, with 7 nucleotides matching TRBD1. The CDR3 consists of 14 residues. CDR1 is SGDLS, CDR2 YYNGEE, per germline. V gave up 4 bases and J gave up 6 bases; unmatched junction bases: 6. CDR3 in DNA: TGTGCCAGCAGCCTACAGGGGACGGATGAAAAACTGTTTTTT. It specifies CASSLQGTDEKLFF.

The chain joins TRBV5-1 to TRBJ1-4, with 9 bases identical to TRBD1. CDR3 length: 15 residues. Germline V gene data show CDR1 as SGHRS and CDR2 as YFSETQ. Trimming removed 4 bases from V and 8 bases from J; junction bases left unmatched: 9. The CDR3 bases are TGCGCCAGCAGCCCATCGACAGGGGGGAGGGAAAAACTGTTTTTT. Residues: CASSPSTGGREKLFF.

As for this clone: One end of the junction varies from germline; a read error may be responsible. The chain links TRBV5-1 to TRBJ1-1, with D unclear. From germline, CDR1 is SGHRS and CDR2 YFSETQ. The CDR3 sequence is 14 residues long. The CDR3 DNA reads TGCGCCAGCAGATTGCTCCAGGCGAACACTGAAGCCTTCTTT. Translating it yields CASRLLQANTEAFF. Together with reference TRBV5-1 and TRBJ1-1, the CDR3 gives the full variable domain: KAGVTQTPRYLIKTRGQQVTLSCSPISGHRSVSWYQQTPGQGLQFLFEYFSETQRNKGNFPGRFSGRQFSNSRSEMNVSTLELGDSALYLCASRLLQANTEAFFGQGTRLTVV.

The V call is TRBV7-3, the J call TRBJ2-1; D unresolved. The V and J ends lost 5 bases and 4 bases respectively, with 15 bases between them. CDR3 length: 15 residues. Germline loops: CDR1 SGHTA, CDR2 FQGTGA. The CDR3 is CASSQVNSIYNEQFF. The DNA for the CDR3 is TGTGCCAGCAGCCAAGTAAACAGCATTTACAATGAGCAGTTCTTC.

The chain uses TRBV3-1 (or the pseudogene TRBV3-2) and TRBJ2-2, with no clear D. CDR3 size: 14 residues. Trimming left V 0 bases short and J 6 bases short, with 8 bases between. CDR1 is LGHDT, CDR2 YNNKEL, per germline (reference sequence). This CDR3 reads CASSQDSLSGELFF. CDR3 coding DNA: TGTGCCAGCAGCCAAGATAGCCTGTCCGGGGAGCTGTTTTTT.

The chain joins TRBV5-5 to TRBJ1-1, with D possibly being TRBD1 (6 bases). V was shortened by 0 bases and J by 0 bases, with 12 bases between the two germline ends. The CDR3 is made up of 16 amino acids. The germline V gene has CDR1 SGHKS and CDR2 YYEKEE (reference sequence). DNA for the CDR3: TGTGCCAGCAGCTTGGACAGGGACACCATGAACACTGAAGCTTTCTTT. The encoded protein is CASSLDRDTMNTEAFF.

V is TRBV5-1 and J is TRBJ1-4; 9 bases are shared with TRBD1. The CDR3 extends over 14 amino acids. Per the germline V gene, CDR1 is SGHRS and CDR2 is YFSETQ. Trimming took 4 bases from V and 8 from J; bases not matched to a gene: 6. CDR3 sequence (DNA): TGCGCCAGCAGCAAGGGACAGGGCGGAGAAAAACTGTTTTTT. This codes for CASSKGQGGEKLFF.

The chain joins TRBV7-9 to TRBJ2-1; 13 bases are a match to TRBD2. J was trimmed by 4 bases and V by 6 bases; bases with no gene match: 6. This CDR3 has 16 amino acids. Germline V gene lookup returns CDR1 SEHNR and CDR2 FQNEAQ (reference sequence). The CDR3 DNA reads TGTGCCAGCAGTCCCACTAGCGGGGGGGCTTACAATGAGCAGTTCTTC. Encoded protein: CASSPTSGGAYNEQFF.

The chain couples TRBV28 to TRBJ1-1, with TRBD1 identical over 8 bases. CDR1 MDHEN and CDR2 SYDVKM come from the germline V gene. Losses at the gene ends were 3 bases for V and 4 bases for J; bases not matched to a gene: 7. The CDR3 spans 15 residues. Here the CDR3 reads CASSFRGRLTTEAFF. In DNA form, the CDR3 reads TGTGCCAGCAGTTTCAGGGGGCGGTTGACCACTGAAGCTTTCTTT.

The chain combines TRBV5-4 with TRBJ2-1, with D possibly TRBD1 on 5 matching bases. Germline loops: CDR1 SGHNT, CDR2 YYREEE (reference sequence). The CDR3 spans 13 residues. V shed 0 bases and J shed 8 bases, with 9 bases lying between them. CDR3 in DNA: TGTGCCAGCAGCTTGGCAGGGAAAGATGAGCAGTTCTTC. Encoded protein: CASSLAGKDEQFF.

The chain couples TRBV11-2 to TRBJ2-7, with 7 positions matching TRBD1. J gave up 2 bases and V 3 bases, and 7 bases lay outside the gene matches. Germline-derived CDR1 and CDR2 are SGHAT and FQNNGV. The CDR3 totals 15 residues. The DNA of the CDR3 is TGTGCCAGCAGCTTGTACAGGGGTCTAACCTACGAGCAGTACTTC. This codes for CASSLYRGLTYEQYF. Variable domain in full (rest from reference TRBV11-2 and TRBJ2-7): EAGVAQSPRYKIIEKRQSVAFWCNPISGHATLYWYQQILGQGPKLLIQFQNNGVVDDSQLPKDRFSAERLKGVDSTLKIQPAKLEDSAVYLCASSLYRGLTYEQYFGPGTRLTVT.

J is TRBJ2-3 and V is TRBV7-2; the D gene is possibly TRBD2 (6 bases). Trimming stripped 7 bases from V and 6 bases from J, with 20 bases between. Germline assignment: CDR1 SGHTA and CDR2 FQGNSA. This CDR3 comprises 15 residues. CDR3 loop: CASTDKEGPSDTQYF. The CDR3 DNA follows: TGTGCCAGCACCGACAAGGAGGGGCCGTCCGATACGCAGTATTTT.

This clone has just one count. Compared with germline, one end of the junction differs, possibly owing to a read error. DNA of the CDR3: TGTGCCAGCAGTTTAAAGACAGTTGGGAACAATGAAGCTTTCTTT. It encodes CASSLKTVGNNEAFF. The chain has TRBV28 and TRBJ1-1; weak D call: TRBD1 (5 bases). CDR3 size: 15 residues. Germline V lookup: CDR1 MDHEN, CDR2 SYDVKM.

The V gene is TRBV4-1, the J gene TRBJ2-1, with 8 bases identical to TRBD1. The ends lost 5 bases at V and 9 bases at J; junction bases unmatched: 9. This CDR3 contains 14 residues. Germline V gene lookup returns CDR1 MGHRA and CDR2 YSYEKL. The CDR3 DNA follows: TGCGCCAGCAGCTTCGGACAGGGATCTAGTGAGCAGTTCTTC. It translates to CASSFGQGSSEQFF.

The CDR3 sequence: CASSVEDVPGWANSPLHF. CDR3 sequence (DNA): TGTGCCAGCAGCGTTGAGGATGTACCAGGGTGGGCGAATTCACCCCTCCACTTT. The chain has TRBV9 and TRBJ1-6; TRBD1 is a possible D gene (5 bases). Germline CDR1 and CDR2: SGDLS and YYNGEE. Trimming took off 2 bases at V and 7 bases at J, with 22 bases between the two ends. The CDR3 extends over 18 amino acids.

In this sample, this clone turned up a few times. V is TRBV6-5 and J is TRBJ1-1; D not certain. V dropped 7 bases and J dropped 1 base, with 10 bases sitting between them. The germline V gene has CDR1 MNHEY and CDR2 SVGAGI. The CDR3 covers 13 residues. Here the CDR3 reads CASKTQKNTEAFF. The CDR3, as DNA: TGTGCCAGCAAAACGCAGAAGAACACTGAAGCTTTCTTT.

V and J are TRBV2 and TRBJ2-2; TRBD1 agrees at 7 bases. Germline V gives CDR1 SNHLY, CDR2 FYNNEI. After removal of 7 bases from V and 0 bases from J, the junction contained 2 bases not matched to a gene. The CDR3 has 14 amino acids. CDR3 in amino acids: CASIQGTNTGELFF. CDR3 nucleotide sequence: TGTGCCAGCATACAGGGGACGAACACCGGGGAGCTGTTTTTT. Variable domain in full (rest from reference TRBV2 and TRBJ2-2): EPEVTQTPSHQVTQMGQEVILRCVPISNHLYFYWYRQILGQKVEFLVSFYNNEISEKSEIFDDQFSVERPDGSNFTLKIRSTKLEDSAMYFCASIQGTNTGELFFGEGSRLTVL.

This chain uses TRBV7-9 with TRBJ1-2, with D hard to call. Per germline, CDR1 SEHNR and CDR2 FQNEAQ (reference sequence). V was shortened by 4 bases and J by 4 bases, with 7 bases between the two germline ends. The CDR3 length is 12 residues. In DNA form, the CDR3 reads TGTGCCAGCAGCTCTCAGGTCTATGGCTACACCTTC. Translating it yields CASSSQVYGYTF.

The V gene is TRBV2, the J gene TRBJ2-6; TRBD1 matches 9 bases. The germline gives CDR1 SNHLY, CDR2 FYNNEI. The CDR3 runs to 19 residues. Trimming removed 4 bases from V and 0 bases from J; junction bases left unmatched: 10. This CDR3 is CASSVPYRGLSSGANVLTF. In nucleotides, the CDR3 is TGTGCCAGCAGTGTCCCCTACAGGGGGCTTAGCTCTGGGGCCAACGTCCTGACTTTC.

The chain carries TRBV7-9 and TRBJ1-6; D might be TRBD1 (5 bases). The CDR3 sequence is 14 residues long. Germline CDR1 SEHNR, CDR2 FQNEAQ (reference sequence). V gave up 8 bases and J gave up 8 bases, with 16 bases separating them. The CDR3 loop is CASAPRGLYSPLHF. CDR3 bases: TGTGCCAGCGCCCCAAGGGGCTTGTATTCACCCCTCCACTTT.

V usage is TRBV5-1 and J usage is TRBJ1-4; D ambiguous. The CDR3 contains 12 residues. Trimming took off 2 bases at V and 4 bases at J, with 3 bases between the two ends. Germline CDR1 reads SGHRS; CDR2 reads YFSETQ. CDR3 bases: TGCGCCAGCAGCTTCGGTAATGAAAAACTGTTTTTT. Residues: CASSFGNEKLFF.

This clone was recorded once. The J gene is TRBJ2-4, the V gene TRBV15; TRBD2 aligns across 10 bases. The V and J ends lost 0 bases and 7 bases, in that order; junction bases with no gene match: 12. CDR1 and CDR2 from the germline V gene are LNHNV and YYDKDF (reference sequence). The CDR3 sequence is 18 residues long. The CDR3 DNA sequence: TGTGCCACCAGCAGAGATCGGAGTAGCGGGGGGACGCGGAACATTCAGTACTTC. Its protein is CATSRDRSSGGTRNIQYF.

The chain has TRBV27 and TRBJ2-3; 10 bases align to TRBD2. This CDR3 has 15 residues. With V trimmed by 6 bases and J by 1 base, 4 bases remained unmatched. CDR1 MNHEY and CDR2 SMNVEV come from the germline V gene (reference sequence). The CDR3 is CASRRAGGRTDTQYF. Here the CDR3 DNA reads TGTGCCAGCAGGCGAGCGGGGGGGCGCACAGATACGCAGTATTTT.

The CDR3 sequence: CASSTGTYNEQFF. The CDR3 DNA follows: TGTGCCAGCTCCACCGGGACCTACAATGAGCAGTTCTTC. The rearrangement joins TRBV18 to TRBJ2-1; D might be TRBD2 (5 bases). The CDR3 is 13 residues long. Germline values: CDR1 KGHSH, CDR2 LQKENI. V was shortened by 6 bases and J by 2 bases, with 8 bases between the two germline ends.

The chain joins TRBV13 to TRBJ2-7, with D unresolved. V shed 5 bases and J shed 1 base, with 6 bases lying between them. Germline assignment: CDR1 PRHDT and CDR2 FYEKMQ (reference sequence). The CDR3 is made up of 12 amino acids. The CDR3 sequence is CASSPRSYEQYF. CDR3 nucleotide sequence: TGTGCCAGCAGCCCCCGGTCCTACGAGCAGTACTTC.

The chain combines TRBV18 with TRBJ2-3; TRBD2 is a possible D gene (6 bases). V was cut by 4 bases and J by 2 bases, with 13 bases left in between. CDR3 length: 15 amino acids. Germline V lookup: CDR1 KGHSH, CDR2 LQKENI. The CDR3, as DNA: TGTGCCAGCTCACGGTGGGGGGTGAACACAGATACGCAGTATTTT. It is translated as CASSRWGVNTDTQYF.

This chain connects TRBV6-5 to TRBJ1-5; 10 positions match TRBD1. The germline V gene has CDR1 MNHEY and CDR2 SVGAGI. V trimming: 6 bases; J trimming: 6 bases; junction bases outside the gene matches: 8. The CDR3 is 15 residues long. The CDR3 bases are TGTGCCAGCAGACGCGACAGGGGGCGAAGTCAGCCCCAGCATTTT. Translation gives CASRRDRGRSQPQHF.

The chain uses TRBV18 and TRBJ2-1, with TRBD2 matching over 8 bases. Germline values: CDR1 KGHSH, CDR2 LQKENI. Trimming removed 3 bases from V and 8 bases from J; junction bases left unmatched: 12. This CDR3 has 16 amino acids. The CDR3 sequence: CASSPNYRGGHDEQFF. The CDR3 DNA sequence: TGTGCCAGCTCACCCAACTACCGGGGGGGCCACGATGAGCAGTTCTTC.

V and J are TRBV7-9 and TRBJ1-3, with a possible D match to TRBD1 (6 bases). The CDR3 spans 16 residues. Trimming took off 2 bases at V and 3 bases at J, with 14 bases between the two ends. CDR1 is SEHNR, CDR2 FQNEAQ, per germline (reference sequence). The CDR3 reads CASSLNGGGLGNTIYF. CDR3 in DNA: TGTGCCAGCAGCTTAAATGGCGGGGGCCTTGGAAACACCATATATTTT.

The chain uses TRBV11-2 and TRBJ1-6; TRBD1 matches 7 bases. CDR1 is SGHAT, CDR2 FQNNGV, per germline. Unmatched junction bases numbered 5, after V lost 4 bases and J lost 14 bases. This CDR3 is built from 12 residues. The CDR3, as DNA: TGTGCCAGCAGCTCCGACAGGGCGGCCCTCCACTTT. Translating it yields CASSSDRAALHF.

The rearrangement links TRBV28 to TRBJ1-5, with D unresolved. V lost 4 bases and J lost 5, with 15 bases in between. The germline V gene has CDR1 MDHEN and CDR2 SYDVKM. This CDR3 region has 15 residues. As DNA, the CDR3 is TGTGCCAGCAGTTCCGCCCGCGGGTATCATCAGCCCCAGCATTTT. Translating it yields CASSSARGYHQPQHF.

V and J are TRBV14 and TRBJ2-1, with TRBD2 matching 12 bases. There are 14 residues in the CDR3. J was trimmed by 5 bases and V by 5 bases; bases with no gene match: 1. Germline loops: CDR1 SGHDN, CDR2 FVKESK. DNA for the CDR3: TGTGCCAGCAGCGGACTAGCGGGGAACAATGAGCAGTTCTTC. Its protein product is CASSGLAGNNEQFF.